Presented here are 2 T cell receptor beta chains from one specimen sequenced in a study of blood T cell repertoires in COVID-19. Produced via immunoSEQ multiplex PCR; TCRdb's table is partial and in-frame only. The sample holds around 68,000 clones; roughly 80% are singletons and the top ten take 9.8%. Sequencing input: peripheral blood. Source of these receptors: a woman aged 45-65 years with acute or convalescent COVID-19.

The V gene is TRBV9, the J gene TRBJ2-1; tentatively, D is TRBD2 (5 bases). CDR1 is SGDLS, CDR2 YYNGEE, per germline. The CDR3 covers 17 residues. The germline V and J ends were trimmed by 4 bases and 2 bases, with 19 bases remaining between them. Here the CDR3 reads CASSLLMGDTAYNEQFF. CDR3 nucleotide sequence: TGTGCCAGCAGCCTATTAATGGGAGATACTGCCTACAATGAGCAGTTCTTC.

V gene TRBV27 combines with J gene TRBJ2-5, with D tentatively TRBD1 (5 bases). Germline V gene sequence: CDR1 MNHEY, CDR2 SMNVEV (reference sequence). The ends were cut back, 5 bases at V and 5 bases at J, with 12 bases in the middle. The CDR3 contains 13 residues. CDR3 sequence (DNA): TGTGCCAGCAGTACCCAGGGCCACGAGACCCAGTACTTC. Amino acids: CASSTQGHETQYF.